This TCR beta chain is drawn from a study of T cells in Graves' hyperthyroidism and ophthalmopathy. Across the whole study: Peripheral blood was obtained at initial diagnosis, preceding any treatment. Study results and caveats: Ophthalmopathy got predicted by the model a median about 6.5 months before its onset.

In patients aged 18 to 65, hyperthyroidism was newly diagnosed, with duration under 2 months. For the diagnoses, clinical symptoms, serum thyroxine and TRAb, thyroid ultrasound and orbital computed tomography were used. Amplification targeted TCR beta CDR3 regions from RNA transcripts. HTBI primers were employed in a first-round RT-PCR of the TCR CDR3. TCRdb re-analysed the multiplex PCR reads in MiXCR, keeping a single row per CDR3 protein. Of around 23,000 distinct CDR3 sequences in the sample, 45% to 55% are singletons; the top ten hold around 23%. By share of the sample, this clonotype is medium-sized. The antigen is unknown. V was pared by 4 bases and J by 0 bases, with 16 bases between. CDR3 length: 16 residues. CDR1 is MGHDK and CDR2 is SYGVNS in the germline V gene.

The sequence was obtained from a woman aged 40 to 50 with Graves' hyperthyroidism that later progressed to Graves' ophthalmopathy. The material sequenced was blood. The V and J genes are TRBV25-1 and TRBJ2-7; a weak D match, TRBD1 (6 bases). DNA of the CDR3: TGTGCCAGCAGTGCCTCCGGGACACCAAGCTCCTACGAGCAGTACTTC. The encoded protein is CASSASGTPSSYEQYF.